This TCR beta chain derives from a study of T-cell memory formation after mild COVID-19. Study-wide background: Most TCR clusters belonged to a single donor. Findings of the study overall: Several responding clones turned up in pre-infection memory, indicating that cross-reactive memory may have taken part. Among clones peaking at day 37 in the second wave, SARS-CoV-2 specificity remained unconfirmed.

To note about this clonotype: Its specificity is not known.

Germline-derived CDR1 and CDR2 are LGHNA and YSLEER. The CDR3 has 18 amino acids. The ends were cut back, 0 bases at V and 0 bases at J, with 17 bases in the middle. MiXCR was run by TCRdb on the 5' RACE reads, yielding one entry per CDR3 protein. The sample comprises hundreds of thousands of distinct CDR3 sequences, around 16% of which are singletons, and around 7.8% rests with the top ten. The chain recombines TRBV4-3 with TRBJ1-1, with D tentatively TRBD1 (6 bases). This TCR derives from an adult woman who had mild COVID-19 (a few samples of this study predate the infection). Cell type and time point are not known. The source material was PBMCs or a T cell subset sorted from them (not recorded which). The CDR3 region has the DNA TGCGCCAGCAGCCAAGATGGGTTGACGGACAGCATGAACACTGAAGCTTTCTTT. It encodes CASSQDGLTDSMNTEAFF.